This T cell receptor beta chain was sequenced for a study of early T cells in non-severe SARS-CoV-2 infection. Across the study: The study sequenced bulk RNA from unsorted whole blood, with chains unpaired. Whole-study findings and limits: Matching against VDJdb likely underestimated virus-specific expansions, favoring anti-spike CD8.

Individual cDNA molecules each received unique molecular identifiers attached to them. TCRdb reanalysed the 5' RACE reads using MiXCR and keeps one entry per CDR3 protein. The repertoire has around 55,000 distinct CDR3 sequences, over 10% of them found once; the top ten carry around 3.8%. The sample holds a few counts of this clonotype. Its antigen is still unknown. Germline V gene lookup returns CDR1 MNHEY and CDR2 SVGEGT. With V trimmed by 4 bases and J by 1 base, 11 bases remained unmatched. This CDR3 is 17 amino acids long. The chain couples TRBV6-2 or TRBV6-3 to TRBJ1-1, with 8 bases lining up with TRBD1. Sequences were obtained from whole blood. This receptor was identified in an adult who was a healthcare worker with PCR-confirmed SARS-CoV-2 infection or an uninfected control (not recorded which). The CDR3 nucleotides are TGTGCCAGCAGTTTCGGGGGGACAGGTGGGGAGAACACTGAAGCTTTCTTT. It encodes CASSFGGTGGENTEAFF.